One and the same sample provided the 14 T cell receptor beta chains below, sequenced in a study of control samples from healthy donors and cancer patients. Data came from immunoSEQ multiplex PCR; TCRdb stores just in-frame clones and leaves some out. The profile shows more than 140,000 clones, more than 80% of them singletons. The sample was blood. The receptors come from a man aged 18 to 30 in good health.

This chain links TRBV5-1 with TRBJ1-6; D ambiguous. The CDR3 spans 13 residues. Germline CDR1 SGHRS, CDR2 YFSETQ. V was pared by 4 bases and J by 6 bases, with 8 bases between. Here the CDR3 reads CASSANTNSPLHF. For the CDR3, the DNA is TGCGCCAGCAGCGCGAACACTAATTCACCCCTCCACTTT.

The CDR3 sequence: CASSLENEQFF. CDR3 in DNA: TGTGCCAGCAGCTTAGAGAATGAGCAGTTCTTC. V gene TRBV7-9 combines with J gene TRBJ2-1; D remains unclear. The CDR3 runs to 11 residues. With 1 base removed from V and 7 bases from J, the gap between germline ends came to 2 bases. Germline CDR1 SEHNR, CDR2 FQNEAQ (reference sequence).

V gene TRBV25-1 combines with J gene TRBJ1-5; D is perhaps TRBD1 (6 bases). V was shortened by 2 bases and J by 6 bases, with 23 bases between the two germline ends. This CDR3 comprises 18 residues. The germline V gene has CDR1 MGHDK and CDR2 SYGVNS. The CDR3 here is CASSEARQGSKSGQPQHF. The CDR3 DNA sequence: TGTGCCAGCAGTGAAGCTCGGCAGGGGTCAAAATCGGGTCAGCCCCAGCATTTT.

The chain recombines TRBV9 with TRBJ2-2; D might be TRBD1 or TRBD2, each matching 5 bases. V shed 4 bases and J shed 1 base, with 17 bases lying between them. Germline loops: CDR1 SGDLS, CDR2 YYNGEE. CDR3 length: 17 residues. CDR3 DNA sequence: TGTGCCAGCAGCCCCGGGGCAGGCAAACTGAACACCGGGGAGCTGTTTTTT. Amino acids: CASSPGAGKLNTGELFF.

This chain links TRBV9 with TRBJ2-7; 10 positions agree with TRBD1. CDR3 length equals 15 residues. Germline lookup yields CDR1 SGDLS and CDR2 YYNGEE. V lost 0 bases, J lost 3 bases, and 3 bases stayed unmatched. The CDR3 loop reads CASSVDGTGVYEQYF. In nucleotides, the CDR3 is TGTGCCAGCAGCGTAGACGGGACAGGGGTCTACGAGCAGTACTTC.

The V and J genes are TRBV28 and TRBJ1-1, with unresolved D. Between the trimmed V and J ends, which lost 3 bases and 1 base, there was a span of 3 bases. Germline assignment: CDR1 MDHEN and CDR2 SYDVKM. The CDR3 is 12 amino acids. The CDR3 coding sequence is TGTGCCAGCAGTTTGAGGAACACTGAAGCTTTCTTT. This encodes CASSLRNTEAFF.

The chain is built from TRBV6-5 and TRBJ2-1; D might be TRBD1 or TRBD2, each matching 5 bases. The CDR3 length is 15 residues. The germline gives CDR1 MNHEY, CDR2 SVGAGI. Trimming cost V 0 bases and J 3 bases, with 9 bases left between them. CDR3 region: CASSYSWDGYNEQFF. In DNA form, the CDR3 reads TGTGCCAGCAGTTACTCCTGGGACGGCTACAATGAGCAGTTCTTC.

The chain carries TRBV15 and TRBJ2-7; 8 nucleotides agree with TRBD1. J lost 0 bases, V lost 0 bases, and 4 bases had no gene match. The germline V gene has CDR1 LNHNV and CDR2 YYDKDF (reference sequence). The CDR3 is made up of 16 amino acids. CDR3 sequence reads: CATSRDRTGSSYEQYF. CDR3 DNA sequence: TGTGCCACCAGCAGAGATAGGACAGGGAGCTCCTACGAGCAGTACTTC.

The chain employs TRBV7-9 and TRBJ1-1; D gene ambiguous. The CDR3 has 13 residues. Germline V gene lookup returns CDR1 SEHNR and CDR2 FQNEAQ (reference sequence). Trimming shortened V by 2 bases and J by 1 base, and 5 bases separated the two germline ends. The CDR3 spells CASSLSGNTEAFF. CDR3 bases: TGTGCCAGCAGCTTATCGGGGAACACTGAAGCTTTCTTT.

In DNA, the CDR3 is TGTGCCAGCAGCGTAGCTTTCCTAGCCACCTACAATGAGCAGTTCTTC. Amino acid sequence: CASSVAFLATYNEQFF. The gene calls are TRBV9 and TRBJ2-1; D may be TRBD2 (5 bases). The CDR3 covers 16 residues. Germline V gene data show CDR1 as SGDLS and CDR2 as YYNGEE. V lost 0 bases and J lost 2, with 12 bases in between.

The chain is built from TRBV7-2 and TRBJ1-1; no firm D call. This CDR3 spans 14 amino acids. Per germline, CDR1 SGHTA and CDR2 FQGNSA. V was trimmed by 0 bases and J by 1 base, leaving 6 bases between them. The CDR3 nucleotides are TGTGCCAGCAGCTTAGCTAGCAGGAACACTGAAGCTTTCTTT. Its translation is CASSLASRNTEAFF.

This sequence joins TRBV27 and TRBJ2-6, with TRBD1 matching 10 bases. V was pared by 8 bases and J by 4 bases, with 14 bases of the junction left unmatched. This CDR3 has 18 residues. The germline gives CDR1 MNHEY, CDR2 SMNVEV (reference sequence). The CDR3 DNA reads TGTGCCAGCGGGTTCCGGGACAGGGGCCCCAGAGGGGCCAACGTCCTGACTTTC. As protein: CASGFRDRGPRGANVLTF.

The chain employs TRBV7-9 and TRBJ1-6, with TRBD1 matching 8 bases. The CDR3 totals 15 residues. Germline V lookup: CDR1 SEHNR, CDR2 FQNEAQ (reference sequence). Germline trimming cut 6 bases from V and 7 bases from J; bases unmatched to any gene: 8. The CDR3 sequence is CASRGRTGLNSPLHF. CDR3 coding DNA: TGTGCCAGCAGGGGGAGGACAGGGTTGAATTCACCCCTCCACTTT.

The chain couples TRBV10-3 to TRBJ2-1, with TRBD1 identical over 10 bases. The CDR3 totals 19 residues. The germline CDR1 and CDR2 sequences are ENHRY and SYGVKD. The trim removed 3 bases at V and 0 bases at J, leaving 11 bases unmatched. The CDR3 sequence is CAISEIWTGGQSSYNEQFF. CDR3 nucleotides: TGTGCCATCAGTGAAATTTGGACAGGGGGGCAAAGCTCCTACAATGAGCAGTTCTTC.